These T cell receptor beta chains were read from a single sample in a study of blood T cell repertoires in COVID-19. Produced via immunoSEQ multiplex PCR; TCRdb's table is partial and in-frame only. This table has hundreds of thousands of clones, 88% appearing once. Sequencing was done on a sample of PBMCs or T cells enriched from blood (not recorded which). The receptor set was obtained from a woman between 50 and 59 years old who had recovered from COVID-19. Both conserved end residues are part of each CDR3. D genes are given only for firm matches. For some rows the clone size is stated as once, few or many, or as a class when expanded; others skip it.

J	D	size	V	DNA	CDR3
TRBJ2-7	TRBD1	.	TRBV3-1/TRBV3-2	TGTGCCAGCAGCCTAAAGGATGGACAGGGGGGGTTCGTGGAGCAGTACTTC	CASSLKDGQGGFVEQYF
TRBJ1-3	TRBD1	.	TRBV4-3	TGCGCCAGCAGCCAAGTTTGGACAGGCGGCTCTGGAAACACCATATATTTT	CASSQVWTGGSGNTIYF
TRBJ2-6	.	.	TRBV7-3	TGTGCCAGCAGCTCCAGGGATGGAATCTCTGGGGCCAACGTCCTGACTTTC	CASSSRDGISGANVLTF
TRBJ2-5	.	.	TRBV4-2	TGTGCCAGCAGCCAAGTGGGGACTTTACAAGAGACCCAGTACTTC	CASSQVGTLQETQYF
TRBJ2-7	TRBD1	.	TRBV28	TGTGCCAGCATCACCCCAGGACAGGGCTACGAGCAGTACTTC	CASITPGQGYEQYF
TRBJ2-5	TRBD2	.	TRBV5-1	TGCGCCAGCAGCTTGGCCCTACGTGCGGGAGTGGAGACCCAGTACTTC	CASSLALRAGVETQYF
TRBJ1-3	.	.	TRBV5-8	TGTGCCAGCAGGTCCCTGTCAGGGGCTGGAAACACCATATATTTT	CASRSLSGAGNTIYF
TRBJ1-6	.	.	TRBV30	TGTGCCTGGAGTGCGCTAAGGGGGAATAATTCACCCCTCCACTTT	CAWSALRGNNSPLHF
TRBJ1-4	TRBD1	.	TRBV18	TGTGCCAGCTCACCTCGACAGGGCCGAGCTGAAAAACTGTTTTTT	CASSPRQGRAEKLFF
TRBJ2-6	TRBD1	.	TRBV19	TGTGCCAGTAGTGTACAGGGGGCCGGGGCCAACGTCCTGACTTTC	CASSVQGAGANVLTF
TRBJ1-4	TRBD1	.	TRBV27	TGTGCCAGCAGCCAAACAGGGGGGCTTGGAAAACTGTTTTTT	CASSQTGGLGKLFF
TRBJ1-1	TRBD1	.	TRBV6-5	TGTGCCAGCAGGGGACAGGGGGGCACTGAAGCTTTCTTT	CASRGQGGTEAFF
TRBJ2-3	.	once	TRBV18	TGTGCCAGCTCATCACCTAGTCGAGATACGCAGTATTTT	CASSSPSRDTQYF
TRBJ2-7	.	.	TRBV5-4	TGTGCCAGCAGCCGGGATGGCGGAGTAGGCTACGAGCAGTACTTC	CASSRDGGVGYEQYF
TRBJ1-6	TRBD1	.	TRBV5-6	TGTGCCAGCAGCTGGGACAGGAGTTCACCCCTCCACTTT	CASSWDRSSPLHF
TRBJ2-7	.	.	TRBV23-1	TGCGCCAGCAGTCACCCACCCGGTGGCAGGGGAGACGAGCAGTACTTC	CASSHPPGGRGDEQYF
TRBJ2-7	.	.	TRBV5-1	TGCGCCAGCAGCCGGACTCTCGACTACGAGCAGTACTTC	CASSRTLDYEQYF
TRBJ2-1	.	.	TRBV19	TGTGCCAGTAGTATAACAGGGCTTCGTGAGCAGTTCTTC	CASSITGLREQFF
TRBJ1-1	TRBD1	.	TRBV11-3	TGTGCCAGCAGCCCGGGGACAGGCGAAGCTTTCTTT	CASSPGTGEAFF
TRBJ2-7	TRBD2	.	TRBV11-2	TGTGCCAGCAGCCCCCAGGGACTAGATCGGTACTTC	CASSPQGLDRYF
TRBJ2-7	TRBD1	once	TRBV28	TGTGCCAGCAGTTTATACGGACAGGGAAGCGGGGAGCAGTACTTC	CASSLYGQGSGEQYF
TRBJ1-3	TRBD1	.	TRBV19	TGTGCCAGTAGTCTCCGACAGGGGGTTGGAAACACCATATATTTT	CASSLRQGVGNTIYF
TRBJ1-2	TRBD1	.	TRBV28	TGTGCCAGCAGTGAGGGGGCGCGTTATGGCTACACCTTC	CASSEGARYGYTF
TRBJ1-2	TRBD1	.	TRBV28	TGTGCCAGCAGTTTAAGGACAGGAGGCTACACCTTC	CASSLRTGGYTF
TRBJ2-7	.	.	TRBV30	TGTGCCTGGAGTGCGGGCGATCTATTGGGACACGACGAGCAGTACTTC	CAWSAGDLLGHDEQYF
TRBJ2-1	TRBD2	.	TRBV7-6	TGTGCCAGCAGCAAAACCGGGACTAGCGTATACAATGAGCAGTTCTTC	CASSKTGTSVYNEQFF
TRBJ2-1	.	.	TRBV29-1	TGCAGCGTTGAAGTAACAAATGAGCAGTTCTTC	CSVEVTNEQFF
TRBJ1-4	TRBD1	.	TRBV27	TGTGCCAGCGGTAGAACCAATCCAGGGGGTCAAAAACTGTTTTTT	CASGRTNPGGQKLFF
TRBJ2-3	.	.	TRBV29-1	TGCAGCGTTTCCCAGAGCACAGATACGCAGTATTTT	CSVSQSTDTQYF
TRBJ2-3	TRBD2	.	TRBV2	TGTGCCAGCAGTGCGCAAGCGGGAGGGCCAGATACGCAGTATTTT	CASSAQAGGPDTQYF
TRBJ2-2	.	few	TRBV7-9	TGTGCCAGCAGCTTAGTGAGCGCCGGGGAGCTGTTTTTT	CASSLVSAGELFF
TRBJ1-3	TRBD1	.	TRBV15	TGTGCCACCAGCAGGACAGGGACAGGGAGCACCATATATTTT	CATSRTGTGSTIYF
TRBJ2-7	TRBD1	many	TRBV28	TGTGCCAGCAGCAGTGGGGGACAGGGGCTCGACAAGCAGTACTTC	CASSSGGQGLDKQYF
TRBJ1-5	.	.	TRBV29-1	TGCAGCGCCAAGCAGGTGGGTGAACCCCAGCATTTT	CSAKQVGEPQHF
TRBJ2-1	.	.	TRBV29-1	TGCAGCCTCGGGAGACGGTACAATGAGCAGTTCTTC	CSLGRRYNEQFF
TRBJ2-7	TRBD1	.	TRBV15	TGTGCCACCAGCAGAGATCGGACAGGGGACGACGAGCAGTACTTC	CATSRDRTGDDEQYF
TRBJ1-1	.	.	TRBV11-3	TGTGCCAGCAGCTTAACCAGGAACACTGAAGCTTTCTTT	CASSLTRNTEAFF
TRBJ2-2	.	.	TRBV28	TGTGCCAGCAGTTTAGGCCTAGCCCCCGGGGAGCTGTTTTTT	CASSLGLAPGELFF
TRBJ1-5	.	once	TRBV19	TGTGCCAGTAGTATTACAGGCAATCAGCCCCAGCATTTT	CASSITGNQPQHF
TRBJ1-5	.	once	TRBV28	TGTGCCATACAGGGTCTAAGCAATCAGCCCCAGCATTTT	CAIQGLSNQPQHF
TRBJ1-5	.	.	TRBV4-1	TGCGCCAGCAGCCAAGCTCAGGGTAATCAGCCCCAGCATTTT	CASSQAQGNQPQHF
TRBJ1-2	.	.	TRBV7-9	TGTGCCAGCTTCAATCCCCAGATCGGCTCGGGTGCTGGCTACACCTTC	CASFNPQIGSGAGYTF
TRBJ1-3	.	.	TRBV28	TGTGCTGCAACTAGAACCACGAGCCTCTCTGGAAACACCATATATTTT	CAATRTTSLSGNTIYF
TRBJ2-3	.	.	TRBV3-1/TRBV3-2	TGTGCCAGCAGCGCAACCACTAGCACAGATACGCAGTATTTT	CASSATTSTDTQYF
TRBJ1-5	TRBD1	once	TRBV28	TGTGCCAGCACCATCCTTGGGGGACAGACGAAGCCCCAGCATTTT	CASTILGGQTKPQHF
TRBJ1-2	TRBD1	.	TRBV28	TGTGCCAGCAGTGAAACGACAGGGGGCATGTATGGCTACACCTTC	CASSETTGGMYGYTF
TRBJ2-7	TRBD1	.	TRBV5-6	TGTGCCAGCAGCCTGGGACAGCTCCTTTCCTACGAGCAGTACTTC	CASSLGQLLSYEQYF
TRBJ2-1	.	.	TRBV2	TGTGCCAGCAGTGATTACGGGGGAGTCGGACAGTTCTTC	CASSDYGGVGQFF
TRBJ1-6	TRBD1	.	TRBV30	TGTGCCTGGGCTCCTACAGGGGACAATTCACCCCTCCACTTT	CAWAPTGDNSPLHF
TRBJ2-7	TRBD1	.	TRBV6-5	TGTGCCAGCAGAGAGGACAGGGGGAAATCCTACGAGCAGTACTTC	CASREDRGKSYEQYF
TRBJ1-1	.	few	TRBV12-3/TRBV12-4	TGTGCCAGCAGTCCAGGGGTAGAGACTGAAGCTTTCTTT	CASSPGVETEAFF
TRBJ1-4	.	.	TRBV3-1/TRBV3-2	TGTGCCAGCAGCCAAGATACAGTTGAAAAACTGTTTTTT	CASSQDTVEKLFF
TRBJ1-5	.	.	TRBV19	TGTGCCACCGCCCTCCAGGGGTCGAATCAGCCCCAGCATTTT	CATALQGSNQPQHF
TRBJ1-5	.	.	TRBV3-1/TRBV3-2	TGTGCCAGCAGCTACTTGGCGACTCGGGACTTCTTAGGCGTTCGCAATCAGCCCCAGCATTTT	CASSYLATRDFLGVRNQPQHF
TRBJ2-7	.	.	TRBV21-1	TGTGCCAGCAGCAAAGCGCCCGGCTACGAGCAGTACTTC	CASSKAPGYEQYF
TRBJ2-1	TRBD1	once	TRBV7-2	TGTGCCAGCAGCTTCAGGACAGGGGGCTCCAATGAGCAGTTCTTC	CASSFRTGGSNEQFF
TRBJ2-1	TRBD2	.	TRBV4-3	TGCGCCAGCAGCCGCGGGACTAGCGGGAGTTTGAGTGAGCAGTTCTTC	CASSRGTSGSLSEQFF
TRBJ1-5	.	.	TRBV11-2	TGTGCCAGCAGCTGGACAGATAATAGCAATCAGCCCCAGCATTTT	CASSWTDNSNQPQHF
TRBJ1-3	.	few	TRBV28	TGTGCCAGCTCCCCTGGGGGGGCCCCAATGATCACTGGAAACACCATATATTTT	CASSPGGAPMITGNTIYF